The sequence of this TCR beta chain was determined in a study of blood T cells in healthy people across ages. The donors, aged roughly 6 to 100, were healthy Caucasians from Russia. Each sample used at least 7 million PBMCs. V was trimmed by 3 bases and J by 0 bases, leaving 12 bases between them. The CDR3 loop spans 15 amino acids. In germline, CDR1 is DFQATT, CDR2 SNEGSKA (reference sequence). Alongside a J-beta primer mix, a sample-barcoded 5' primer served in a second PCR lasting roughly 6 to 11 cycles. TCRdb reprocessed the 5' RACE reads with MiXCR, giving one entry per CDR3 protein. The profile covers around 1,600,000 distinct CDR3 sequences, with about 45% appearing a single time and more than 4% taken by the ten largest.

The chain has TRBV20-1 and TRBJ2-1; D not certain. The receptor's source is a young woman in good health. Input material: blood. The CDR3: CSASPLRSSYNEQFF. The CDR3 DNA follows: TGCAGTGCTAGTCCTCTGCGGAGCTCCTACAATGAGCAGTTCTTC.